These T cell receptor beta chains were read from a single sample in a study of cytomegalovirus exposure and HLA in healthy donors. Measured with immunoSEQ multiplex PCR; TCRdb has only the in-frame clones, and not every one. In the table there are about 110,000 clones, 82% of which are singletons. Sequenced input: PBMCs. These TCRs come from a woman under 30 in good health and CMV-seronegative. Each CDR3 is given with its conserved first and last residue. D genes are given only for firm matches. Part of the rows lack a size; the others show once, few, many or a class for expanded clones.

D gene: -
CDR3 length: 13
J gene: TRBJ1-2
V gene: TRBV18
clone size: -
CDR3 protein: CASSPNRSNGYTF
CDR3 DNA: TGTGCCAGCTCACCTAACAGGAGTAATGGCTACACCTTC

D gene: TRBD1
CDR3 length: 15
J gene: TRBJ2-3
V gene: TRBV6-1
clone size: -
CDR3 protein: CASRITGGSTDTQYF
CDR3 DNA: TGTGCCAGCAGGATAACAGGGGGTTCCACAGATACGCAGTATTTT

D gene: -
CDR3 length: 12
J gene: TRBJ2-6
V gene: TRBV6-5
clone size: -
CDR3 protein: CATRPGANVLTF
CDR3 DNA: TGTGCCACCCGTCCTGGGGCCAACGTCCTGACTTTC

D gene: -
CDR3 length: 14
J gene: TRBJ2-2
V gene: TRBV6-5
clone size: -
CDR3 protein: CASSIRGNTGELFF
CDR3 DNA: TGTGCCAGCAGTATAAGGGGGAACACCGGGGAGCTGTTTTTT

D gene: -
CDR3 length: 13
J gene: TRBJ1-1
V gene: TRBV7-2
clone size: -
CDR3 protein: CASSLAPDTEAFF
CDR3 DNA: TGTGCCAGCAGCTTAGCGCCGGACACTGAAGCTTTCTTT

D gene: TRBD1
CDR3 length: 19
J gene: TRBJ1-5
V gene: TRBV5-1
clone size: -
CDR3 protein: CASSLEGDRVCLSNQPQHF
CDR3 DNA: TGCGCCAGCAGCTTGGAAGGAGACAGGGTTTGTTTGAGCAATCAGCCCCAGCATTTT

D gene: -
CDR3 length: 13
J gene: TRBJ1-5
V gene: TRBV27
clone size: -
CDR3 protein: CASSLKGYQPQHF
CDR3 DNA: TGTGCCAGCAGTTTAAAGGGGTATCAGCCCCAGCATTTT

D gene: TRBD1
CDR3 length: 16
J gene: TRBJ2-5
V gene: TRBV7-9
clone size: once
CDR3 protein: CASSSGMTGVPETQYF
CDR3 DNA: TGTGCCAGCAGCTCCGGGATGACAGGGGTCCCAGAGACCCAGTACTTC

D gene: -
CDR3 length: 20
J gene: TRBJ2-1
V gene: TRBV12-5
clone size: -
CDR3 protein: CASGLDTGQGGPNLYNEQFF
CDR3 DNA: TGTGCTAGTGGTTTGGACACAGGGCAGGGGGGCCCCAACTTATACAATGAGCAGTTCTTC

D gene: -
CDR3 length: 12
J gene: TRBJ1-2
V gene: TRBV7-2
clone size: -
CDR3 protein: CASSQVNYGYTF
CDR3 DNA: TGTGCCAGCAGCCAGGTCAACTATGGCTACACCTTC

D gene: -
CDR3 length: 18
J gene: TRBJ2-7
V gene: TRBV15
clone size: -
CDR3 protein: CATSRDRNGVEGTYEQYF
CDR3 DNA: TGTGCCACCAGCAGAGATCGAAATGGGGTGGAGGGCACCTACGAGCAGTACTTC

D gene: -
CDR3 length: 14
J gene: TRBJ1-2
V gene: TRBV5-1
clone size: -
CDR3 protein: CASSLNVRGVGYTF
CDR3 DNA: TGCGCCAGCAGCTTGAACGTCCGCGGGGTGGGCTACACCTTC

D gene: -
CDR3 length: 14
J gene: TRBJ2-2
V gene: TRBV29-1
clone size: -
CDR3 protein: CSVEEQGYTGELFF
CDR3 DNA: TGCAGCGTTGAAGAACAGGGCTACACCGGGGAGCTGTTTTTT

D gene: -
CDR3 length: 16
J gene: TRBJ1-1
V gene: TRBV2
clone size: -
CDR3 protein: CAVTRAGPMENTEAFF
CDR3 DNA: TGTGCCGTAACTAGGGCAGGCCCTATGGAGAACACTGAAGCTTTCTTT

D gene: TRBD1
CDR3 length: 17
J gene: TRBJ1-2
V gene: TRBV19
clone size: -
CDR3 protein: CASSIGDRSLLPYGYTF
CDR3 DNA: TGTGCCAGTAGTATAGGGGACAGATCCCTTCTACCCTATGGCTACACCTTC

D gene: TRBD1
CDR3 length: 15
J gene: TRBJ2-7
V gene: TRBV5-1
clone size: -
CDR3 protein: CASSSGTAFSYEQYF
CDR3 DNA: TGCGCCAGCAGCTCCGGGACAGCCTTCTCCTACGAGCAGTACTTC

D gene: -
CDR3 length: 18
J gene: TRBJ2-1
V gene: TRBV5-5
clone size: -
CDR3 protein: CASSPSRPGRDSYNEQFF
CDR3 DNA: TGTGCCAGCAGCCCGTCACGACCCGGGAGAGATTCCTACAATGAGCAGTTCTTC

D gene: -
CDR3 length: 16
J gene: TRBJ1-2
V gene: TRBV4-1
clone size: -
CDR3 protein: CASSQELSLQHYGYTF
CDR3 DNA: TGCGCCAGCAGCCAAGAATTGAGTTTACAGCACTATGGCTACACCTTC

D gene: -
CDR3 length: 15
J gene: TRBJ2-1
V gene: TRBV5-6
clone size: -
CDR3 protein: CASSLGGGSYNEQFF
CDR3 DNA: TGTGCCAGCAGCTTGGGGGGCGGCTCCTACAATGAGCAGTTCTTC

D gene: TRBD1
CDR3 length: 15
J gene: TRBJ1-2
V gene: TRBV7-9
clone size: -
CDR3 protein: CASSLALPRGLGYTF
CDR3 DNA: TGTGCCAGCAGCTTAGCGCTGCCCAGGGGGCTTGGCTACACCTTC

D gene: TRBD2
CDR3 length: 15
J gene: TRBJ2-1
V gene: TRBV5-1
clone size: -
CDR3 protein: CASSLAWGGINEQFF
CDR3 DNA: TGCGCCAGCAGCTTGGCCTGGGGAGGGATCAATGAGCAGTTCTTC

D gene: -
CDR3 length: 15
J gene: TRBJ1-5
V gene: TRBV9
clone size: -
CDR3 protein: CASSVGAGGNQPQHF
CDR3 DNA: TGTGCCAGCAGCGTAGGTGCCGGGGGCAATCAGCCCCAGCATTTT

D gene: -
CDR3 length: 14
J gene: TRBJ1-1
V gene: TRBV9
clone size: -
CDR3 protein: CASSVRGSNTEAFF
CDR3 DNA: TGTGCCAGCAGCGTTAGGGGGAGCAACACTGAAGCTTTCTTT